This T cell receptor (beta chain) comes out of a study of T cell responses to AZD1222 COVID-19 vaccine. The study's findings and limits: No repertoire was sampled before or during the peak T cell response, only after it.

Analyses pooled second doses at about 4 or about 12 weeks. The data were produced by immunoSEQ multiplex PCR, yet TCRdb's version contains in-frame clones alone and is incomplete. Counted here are 70,000 to 95,000 clones, over 80% occurring once; the ten biggest clones make up more than 9%. A remark on this clone: Its target is not known.

The sample consisted of peripheral blood, taken 28 days after the second AZD1222 dose. The sequence was obtained from an adult who received the AZD1222 COVID-19 vaccine.

In DNA form, the CDR3 reads TGTGCCACCAGCCACAGCATGAACACTGAAGCTTTCTTT. Protein: CATSHSMNTEAFF. The chain joins TRBV15 to TRBJ1-1; no reliable D call. The CDR3 sequence is 13 residues long. Looked up from germline, CDR1 is LNHNV and CDR2 is YYDKDF (reference sequence). V lost 5 bases to trimming and J lost 0 bases, with 7 bases between them.